The 9 T cell receptor beta chains below come from one sample, sequenced in a study of cytomegalovirus exposure and HLA in healthy donors (TCRdb year 2017). The library was made by the immunoSEQ multiplex PCR assay. The multiplex PCR relied on a mix of 60 forward primers for TCR Vbeta segments and 13 reverse primers for TCR Jbeta segments. As stored in TCRdb, this immuneACCESS dataset retains in-frame rearrangements with V and J assigned. A fraction of the clones does not appear; measured against another copy, unresolved V genes explain less than half of the discrepancy, and the remainder lacks a known reason. The sample table lists approximately 150,000 clones, approximately 72% of them with a count of one. Less than 1.5% of the sample belongs to the ten largest clones. Input material: PBMCs. These TCRs come from a man aged 50 to 60 in good health and CMV-seronegative.

This clone came up a few times. The chain couples TRBV7-2 to TRBJ2-7; 13 bases agree with TRBD2. The CDR3 has 16 amino acids. The trim removed 6 bases at V and 7 bases at J, leaving 12 bases unmatched. CDR1 is SGHTA, CDR2 FQGNSA, per germline. Here the CDR3 reads CASRGTSGATSGEQYF. In nucleotides, the CDR3 is TGTGCCAGCAGGGGGACTAGCGGGGCTACCTCGGGGGAGCAGTACTTC.

The chain combines TRBV9 with TRBJ1-1; D uncertain. CDR1 and CDR2 from the germline V gene are SGDLS and YYNGEE. V was shortened by 0 bases and J by 2 bases, with 8 bases between the two germline ends. The CDR3 consists of 14 residues. The CDR3 DNA reads TGTGCCAGCAGCGTAGGTCAACACAACACTGAAGCTTTCTTT. Translating gives CASSVGQHNTEAFF. Filled out from reference TRBV9 and TRBJ1-1, the complete variable domain reads DSGVTQTPKHLITATGQRVTLRCSPRSGDLSVYWYQQSLDQGLQFLIQYYNGEERAKGNILERFSAQQFPDLHSELNLSSLELGDSALYFCASSVGQHNTEAFFGQGTRLTVV.

J is TRBJ1-5 and V is TRBV7-6; D gene unclear. Between the trimmed V and J ends, which lost 1 base and 5 bases, there was a span of 6 bases. The CDR3 spans 13 residues. Germline loops: CDR1 SGHVS, CDR2 FNYEAQ. The CDR3 DNA reads TGTGCCAGCAGCTTAGTCGAGGATCAGCCCCAGCATTTT. This sequence encodes CASSLVEDQPQHF.

The V and J genes are TRBV28 and TRBJ1-2; 8 positions match TRBD1. The ends lost 9 bases at V and 4 bases at J; junction bases unmatched: 7. The CDR3 contains 13 residues. Germline V gene lookup returns CDR1 MDHEN and CDR2 SYDVKM. The DNA of the CDR3 is TGTGCCAGTAGGACAGGGACATTCTATGGCTACACCTTC. Translated: CASRTGTFYGYTF.

This clone was seen only once. The chain joins TRBV5-5 to TRBJ1-6; D ambiguous. V was cut by 5 bases and J by 7 bases, with 16 bases left in between. In germline, CDR1 is SGHKS, CDR2 YYEKEE (reference sequence). The CDR3 runs to 15 residues. CDR3 region: CASRGEGVQNSPLHF. CDR3 nucleotide sequence: TGTGCCAGCAGGGGTGAGGGTGTACAAAATTCACCCCTCCACTTT. Filled out from reference TRBV5-5 and TRBJ1-6, the complete variable domain reads DAGVTQSPTHLIKTRGQQVTLRCSPISGHKSVSWYQQVLGQGPQFIFQYYEKEERGRGNFPDRFSARQFPNYSSELNVNALLLGDSALYLCASRGEGVQNSPLHFGNGTRLTVT.

J is TRBJ1-2 and V is TRBV11-2; TRBD1 agrees at 8 bases. Unmatched junction bases numbered 15, after V lost 5 bases and J lost 4 bases. From germline, CDR1 is SGHAT and CDR2 FQNNGV. The CDR3 spans 17 residues. The CDR3 region is CASSQSPGQGQSYGYTF. CDR3 nucleotide sequence: TGTGCCAGCAGCCAGAGTCCCGGACAGGGTCAATCCTATGGCTACACCTTC.

The chain is built from TRBV10-3 and TRBJ2-3; 7 bases line up with TRBD1. The CDR3 is 15 residues long. Trimming removed 5 bases from V and 2 bases from J; junction bases left unmatched: 7. Germline CDR1 is ENHRY and CDR2 is SYGVKD. The CDR3 protein is CAISSQGKSTDTQYF. The CDR3 coding sequence is TGTGCCATCAGTTCACAGGGGAAGTCCACAGATACGCAGTATTTT.

The V and J genes are TRBV5-1 and TRBJ2-3; TRBD2 aligns across 16 bases. The CDR3 has 18 residues. Germline CDR1 is SGHRS and CDR2 is YFSETQ. With V trimmed by 4 bases and J by 7 bases, 12 bases remained unmatched. The CDR3 reads CASSTAGTSGGAVNTQYF. The CDR3 DNA reads as TGCGCCAGCAGCACCGCCGGGACTAGCGGGGGGGCGGTTAATACGCAGTATTTT.

The chain employs TRBV6-6 and TRBJ2-7; 10 bases agree with TRBD2. Germline loops: CDR1 MNHNY, CDR2 SVGAGI (reference sequence). The CDR3 spans 16 residues. J gave up 0 bases and V 5 bases, and 7 bases lay outside the gene matches. DNA for the CDR3: TGTGCCAGCAGTCTCCTGACTAGCGGGCGCTCCTACGAGCAGTACTTC. Translating gives CASSLLTSGRSYEQYF.